This record covers a single T cell receptor beta chain. These data come from a study of blood T cell repertoires in COVID-19. Whole-study context: PBMCs, B-cell-depleted T cells, or T cells were the source of the cDNA or gDNA that made up the material.

In the study's own analysis: Quantification of nucleated cells was approximated via reference gene primer amplification. Sequencing was performed with immunoSEQ multiplex PCR; in TCRdb, only in-frame clones are kept and a portion is missing. V and J calls and clone size are those listed in that table; D and trimming were worked out from the DNA. In the table there are fewer than 400,000 clones, around nine tenths of which are singletons. The sequenced sample consisted of peripheral blood. The receptor's source is a human donor in a cohort sampled during active COVID-19.

In nucleotides, the CDR3 is TGTGCCAGCAGTCCCGGGACTAGCGGGGGGGCGCGGGAGACCCAGTACTTC. This sequence encodes CASSPGTSGGARETQYF. The chain is built from TRBV5-4 and TRBJ2-5, with TRBD2 matching 16 bases. The CDR3 runs 17 residues. Unmatched junction bases numbered 9, after V lost 5 bases and J lost 5 bases. Germline lookup yields CDR1 SGHNT and CDR2 YYREEE (reference sequence).